A selection of T cell receptor beta chains follows, all from one sample in a study of cytomegalovirus exposure and HLA in healthy donors. TCRdb's copy holds only in-frame clones and misses some; the assay was immunoSEQ multiplex PCR. The sample lists around 87,000 clones; 65% to 80% were seen once. The sample taken for sequencing was PBMCs. Every receptor here comes from a man aged 40-49 years in good health and CMV-seronegative. CDR3s include the opening cysteine and the closing phenylalanine or tryptophan. Fields, in order: CDR3 protein, CDR3 DNA, clone size, V gene, D gene, J gene. A D gene is named only where the DNA matches it firmly. Size is omitted from some rows. Given values are once, few, many or a class for expanded clones.

CDR3 protein: CAISESGASGGITPSTDTQYF; CDR3 DNA: TGTGCCATCAGTGAGTCGGGCGCTAGCGGGGGGATAACCCCTAGCACAGATACGCAGTATTTT; clone size: -; V gene: TRBV10-3; D gene: TRBD2; J gene: TRBJ2-3
CDR3 protein: CASSMTSGQETQYF; CDR3 DNA: TGCGCCAGCAGCATGACTAGCGGGCAAGAGACCCAGTACTTC; clone size: -; V gene: TRBV5-1; D gene: TRBD2; J gene: TRBJ2-5
CDR3 protein: CASSYRQGYEQYF; CDR3 DNA: TGTGCCAGCAGTTACAGGCAGGGATACGAGCAGTACTTC; clone size: -; V gene: TRBV6-5; D gene: -; J gene: TRBJ2-7
CDR3 protein: CASPEPDRGRRSYGYTF; CDR3 DNA: TGCGCCAGTCCCGAACCCGACAGGGGTCGCAGGTCCTATGGCTACACCTTC; clone size: -; V gene: TRBV10-1; D gene: TRBD1; J gene: TRBJ1-2
CDR3 protein: CASSRQTGLIPKETQYF; CDR3 DNA: TGTGCCAGCAGTCGGCAAACAGGGCTTATCCCGAAAGAGACCCAGTACTTC; clone size: -; V gene: TRBV27; D gene: -; J gene: TRBJ2-5
CDR3 protein: CASSVAGNEQFF; CDR3 DNA: TGTGCCAGCAGCGTAGCAGGAAATGAGCAGTTCTTC; clone size: few; V gene: TRBV9; D gene: -; J gene: TRBJ2-1
CDR3 protein: CASSLVFAGVNTGELFF; CDR3 DNA: TGTGCCAGCAGCTTGGTTTTTGCGGGGGTGAACACCGGGGAGCTGTTTTTT; clone size: -; V gene: TRBV5-4; D gene: TRBD2; J gene: TRBJ2-2
CDR3 protein: CASSGAGDYGYTF; CDR3 DNA: TGCGCCAGCAGCGGGGCAGGGGACTATGGCTACACCTTC; clone size: -; V gene: TRBV5-1; D gene: -; J gene: TRBJ1-2
CDR3 protein: CASSHRPNILAGETQYF; CDR3 DNA: TGCGCCAGCAGCCATAGGCCTAACATACTAGCAGGGGAGACCCAGTACTTC; clone size: -; V gene: TRBV5-1; D gene: -; J gene: TRBJ2-5
CDR3 protein: CASSFLGQLFNEQFF; CDR3 DNA: TGTGCCAGCAGCTTCCTGGGACAGCTTTTCAATGAGCAGTTCTTC; clone size: -; V gene: TRBV7-9; D gene: TRBD1; J gene: TRBJ2-1
CDR3 protein: CASSITGGGTEAFF; CDR3 DNA: TGTGCCAGCAGCATCACAGGGGGGGGTACTGAAGCTTTCTTT; clone size: -; V gene: TRBV13; D gene: TRBD1; J gene: TRBJ1-1
CDR3 protein: CASSLLSGRYTDTQYF; CDR3 DNA: TGTGCCAGCAGCTTATTGAGCGGGAGATACACAGATACGCAGTATTTT; clone size: -; V gene: TRBV5-4; D gene: TRBD2; J gene: TRBJ2-3
CDR3 protein: CASSKQGELFF; CDR3 DNA: TGTGCCAGCAGCAAACAGGGGGAACTGTTTTTT; clone size: -; V gene: TRBV7-2; D gene: TRBD1; J gene: TRBJ1-4
CDR3 protein: CASIPSETQYF; CDR3 DNA: TGTGCCAGCATCCCTTCGGAGACCCAGTACTTC; clone size: -; V gene: TRBV6-6; D gene: -; J gene: TRBJ2-5
CDR3 protein: CACAGNSNQPQHF; CDR3 DNA: TGTGCCTGCGCGGGGAATAGCAATCAGCCCCAGCATTTT; clone size: -; V gene: TRBV30; D gene: -; J gene: TRBJ1-5
CDR3 protein: CASSFNGGEKLFF; CDR3 DNA: TGTGCCAGCAGTTTCAACGGAGGAGAAAAACTGTTTTTT; clone size: -; V gene: TRBV27; D gene: -; J gene: TRBJ1-4
CDR3 protein: CASSAWTGGFPGNTIYF; CDR3 DNA: TGTGCCAGCAGCGCTTGGACAGGGGGTTTCCCTGGAAACACCATATATTTT; clone size: -; V gene: TRBV9; D gene: TRBD1; J gene: TRBJ1-3
CDR3 protein: CASSQVAGAVNQPQHF; CDR3 DNA: TGCGCCAGCAGCCAAGTTGCGGGGGCGGTCAATCAGCCCCAGCATTTT; clone size: -; V gene: TRBV4-1; D gene: -; J gene: TRBJ1-5
CDR3 protein: CASSDGAGGPNEQFF; CDR3 DNA: TGTGCCAGCAGTGACGGGGCGGGGGGGCCCAATGAGCAGTTCTTC; clone size: few; V gene: TRBV6-4; D gene: TRBD2; J gene: TRBJ2-1
CDR3 protein: CASSSDGVYEQYF; CDR3 DNA: TGCGCCAGCAGCTCCGACGGGGTCTACGAGCAGTATTTC; clone size: -; V gene: TRBV5-1; D gene: -; J gene: TRBJ2-7
CDR3 protein: CASSGGTGATNEKLFF; CDR3 DNA: TGTGCCAGTAGTGGCGGGACAGGAGCAACTAATGAAAAACTGTTTTTT; clone size: -; V gene: TRBV19; D gene: TRBD1; J gene: TRBJ1-4
CDR3 protein: CASTQGPTGYEQYF; CDR3 DNA: TGTGCCAGCACTCAAGGCCCCACAGGGTACGAGCAGTACTTC; clone size: -; V gene: TRBV6-6; D gene: -; J gene: TRBJ2-7
CDR3 protein: CASSVVSGRNYGYTF; CDR3 DNA: TGTGCCAGCAGCGTAGTTTCGGGGAGAAACTATGGCTACACCTTC; clone size: -; V gene: TRBV9; D gene: -; J gene: TRBJ1-2
CDR3 protein: CASQITPGLVQFF; CDR3 DNA: TGTGCCAGCCAAATCACACCGGGACTAGTGCAGTTCTTC; clone size: -; V gene: TRBV2; D gene: TRBD2; J gene: TRBJ2-1
CDR3 protein: CAITAGTGGYWANTEAFF; CDR3 DNA: TGTGCCATCACCGCTGGGACAGGGGGCTATTGGGCGAACACTGAAGCTTTCTTT; clone size: -; V gene: TRBV10-3; D gene: TRBD1; J gene: TRBJ1-1
CDR3 protein: CASSLKDRGRTEAFF; CDR3 DNA: TGTGCCAGCAGCTTAAAAGACAGGGGGAGGACTGAAGCTTTCTTT; clone size: -; V gene: TRBV7-6; D gene: TRBD1; J gene: TRBJ1-1
CDR3 protein: CASSADSSYNEQFF; CDR3 DNA: TGCGCCAGCAGTGCTGACAGCTCCTACAATGAGCAGTTCTTC; clone size: few; V gene: TRBV5-1; D gene: -; J gene: TRBJ2-1
CDR3 protein: CASSLAKTVDSYEQYF; CDR3 DNA: TGTGCCAGCAGCTTAGCAAAGACAGTCGACTCCTACGAGCAGTACTTC; clone size: once; V gene: TRBV7-9; D gene: -; J gene: TRBJ2-7
CDR3 protein: CASSEGVTGSGYTF; CDR3 DNA: TGTGCCAGCAGTGAAGGAGTCACAGGGAGCGGCTACACCTTC; clone size: -; V gene: TRBV6-1; D gene: -; J gene: TRBJ1-2
CDR3 protein: CASSIKRPAGGSYEQYF; CDR3 DNA: TGTGCCAGTAGTATAAAAAGGCCAGCGGGGGGATCCTACGAGCAGTACTTC; clone size: -; V gene: TRBV19; D gene: TRBD2; J gene: TRBJ2-7
CDR3 protein: CASSSGREGTGELFF; CDR3 DNA: TGTGCCAGCTCATCCGGCAGGGAGGGCACCGGGGAGCTGTTTTTT; clone size: -; V gene: TRBV18; D gene: TRBD2; J gene: TRBJ2-2
CDR3 protein: CASSPWTDNSPLHF; CDR3 DNA: TGTGCCAGCAGTCCCTGGACAGATAATTCACCCCTCCACTTT; clone size: few; V gene: TRBV27; D gene: -; J gene: TRBJ1-6
CDR3 protein: CASSPDNNYGYTF; CDR3 DNA: TGTGCCAGCAGCCCCGACAATAACTATGGCTACACCTTC; clone size: -; V gene: TRBV9; D gene: -; J gene: TRBJ1-2
CDR3 protein: CASRGTGVSQRGTDTQYF; CDR3 DNA: TGTGCCAGCAGAGGGACAGGGGTCTCTCAGCGGGGCACAGATACGCAGTATTTT; clone size: once; V gene: TRBV9; D gene: TRBD1; J gene: TRBJ2-3
CDR3 protein: CASSPQGAAYEQYF; CDR3 DNA: TGTGCCAGTAGTCCACAGGGGGCGGCGTACGAGCAGTACTTC; clone size: -; V gene: TRBV19; D gene: TRBD1; J gene: TRBJ2-7
CDR3 protein: CAVAFRETNSPLHF; CDR3 DNA: TGTGCCGTGGCTTTTAGGGAGACCAATTCACCCCTCCACTTT; clone size: few; V gene: TRBV6-5; D gene: -; J gene: TRBJ1-6
CDR3 protein: CASSEGTSNEQFF; CDR3 DNA: TGTGCCAGCAGTGAGGGGACTAGCAATGAGCAGTTCTTC; clone size: few; V gene: TRBV6-4; D gene: TRBD2; J gene: TRBJ2-1
CDR3 protein: CASSQTSGGRGFADTQYF; CDR3 DNA: TGCGCCAGCAGCCAGACTAGCGGGGGGAGAGGATTCGCAGATACGCAGTATTTT; clone size: once; V gene: TRBV4-3; D gene: TRBD2; J gene: TRBJ2-3
CDR3 protein: CASSKRLRDGDTEAFF; CDR3 DNA: TGTGCCAGTAGTAAGCGGCTGCGGGATGGGGACACTGAAGCTTTCTTT; clone size: -; V gene: TRBV19; D gene: -; J gene: TRBJ1-1